The clone carrying this TCR beta chain was detected ten times or more. Its target is unknown. TCRdb ran MiXCR on the 5' RACE reads and lists one entry per CDR3 protein. This table has some 300,000 distinct CDR3 sequences, roughly 3.5% appearing once. These data belong to a study of T cells after yellow fever vaccination. About the study: Preparing low-cell-number fractions relied on SMART-Seq v4 Ultra Low Input. Study results and caveats: Clones from primary vaccination mostly reappeared after the booster (roughly 95% CD4, under 90% CD8).

The germline CDR1 and CDR2 sequences are SEHNR and FQNEAQ (reference sequence). The CDR3 has 12 amino acids. Losses at the gene ends were 6 bases for V and 8 bases for J; bases not matched to a gene: 4. The sequence came from a man between 18 and 35 years old who received the YFV17D yellow fever vaccine. The sequencing used PBMCs, collected on the day of the yellow fever booster vaccination. This chain uses TRBV7-9 with TRBJ2-1; TRBD1 agrees at 7 bases. As DNA, the CDR3 is TGTGCCAGCAGTCATACAGGGGATGAGCAGTTCTTC. This sequence encodes CASSHTGDEQFF.